This T cell receptor beta chain was documented in a study of cytomegalovirus exposure and HLA in healthy donors. With 5 bases clipped from V and 5 bases from J, the junction kept 6 bases outside the gene matches. CDR1 is LNHDA, CDR2 SQIVND, per germline (reference sequence). This CDR3 has 14 amino acids. This PCR relied on a set of 60 Vbeta primers and 13 Jbeta primers. The protocol was immunoSEQ multiplex PCR, while the TCRdb copy is restricted to in-frame clones and leaves out a portion. This table has some 200,000 clones, about 85% appearing once. This sequence joins TRBV19 and TRBJ2-5; 9 bases are a match to TRBD1. The receptor's source is a male donor in good health and CMV-seropositive. The sequenced sample consisted of PBMCs. The CDR3 region is CASSVSTGGETQYF. DNA of the CDR3: TGTGCCAGTAGTGTCTCGACAGGGGGGGAGACCCAGTACTTC.